These 12 T cell receptor beta chains were all obtained from the same sample, sequenced in a study of OX40 agonist ivuxolimab in advanced cancers. The assay was immunoSEQ multiplex PCR, and TCRdb's table has in-frame clones only and misses some. The sample has 38,000 or so clones; 89% are singletons. Material: CD4+ or CD8+ T cells sorted from blood, obtained in a trial of the OX40 agonist ivuxolimab. The origin of the receptors is an adult with an advanced solid tumor such as melanoma, head and neck, liver or kidney cancer.

This clone has just one count. The chain joins TRBV30 to TRBJ1-3; 9 nucleotides match TRBD1. Germline assignment: CDR1 GTSNPN and CDR2 SVGIG (reference sequence). The CDR3 contains 14 residues. Losses at the gene ends were 0 bases for V and 7 bases for J; bases not matched to a gene: 4. The DNA for the CDR3 is TGTGCCTGGAGTGTAGGGACAGGGACGAACACCATATATTTT. Protein product: CAWSVGTGTNTIYF.

The gene calls are TRBV6-5 and TRBJ1-4; D not certain. Trimming shortened V by 8 bases and J by 4 bases, and 8 bases separated the two germline ends. The germline V gene has CDR1 MNHEY and CDR2 SVGAGI. The CDR3 has 12 amino acids. The CDR3 sequence is CASLQVNEKLFF. The CDR3 region has the DNA TGTGCCAGCCTCCAGGTTAATGAAAAACTGTTTTTT.

The genes are TRBV29-1 and TRBJ1-2; D unclear. The length of the CDR3 is 13 residues. The germline CDR1 and CDR2 sequences are SQVTM and ANQGSEA. The germline V and J ends were trimmed by 1 base and 5 bases, with 11 bases remaining between them. The CDR3 nucleotides read TGCAGCGTTGAAGCCTCGTCCAGTTATGGCTACACCTTC. This translates into CSVEASSSYGYTF.

The chain recombines TRBV30 with TRBJ2-7; D remains ambiguous. The CDR3 spans 11 residues. V lost 0 bases and J lost 6, with 6 bases in between. Germline CDR1 GTSNPN, CDR2 SVGIG (reference sequence). CDR3 loop: CAWSVSSEQYF. DNA for the CDR3: TGTGCCTGGAGTGTTAGTAGCGAGCAGTACTTC.

The chain has TRBV13 and TRBJ2-5, with D perhaps given as TRBD1 or TRBD2 (5 bases each). Trimming stripped 5 bases from V and 5 bases from J, with 21 bases between. The length of the CDR3 is 16 residues. Germline V gene data show CDR1 as PRHDT and CDR2 as FYEKMQ (reference sequence). CDR3 sequence: CASSPAGLGDRETQYF. CDR3 DNA: TGTGCCAGCAGCCCCGCAGGGTTGGGAGATCGGGAGACCCAGTACTTC.

As to this clone: Compared with germline, one end of the junction differs, possibly owing to a read error. CDR3 amino acids: CASTPGGGIF. CDR3 DNA sequence: TGTGCCAGCACCCCAGGGGGGGGCATTTTC. The chain has TRBV2 and TRBJ1-2, with 7 bases lining up with TRBD1. Germline lookup yields CDR1 SNHLY and CDR2 FYNNEI. The CDR3 runs to 10 residues. Combining the CDR3 with reference TRBV2 and TRBJ1-2 gives the whole variable domain EPEVTQTPSHQVTQMGQEVILRCVPISNHLYFYWYRQILGQKVEFLVSFYNNEISEKSEIFDDQFSVERPDGSNFTLKIRSTKLEDSAMYFCASTPGGGIFGSGTRLTVV.

J is TRBJ2-2 and V is TRBV27, with 11 bases lining up with TRBD1. CDR3 length: 14 amino acids. The J segment lost 7 bases and the V segment lost 4 bases, leaving 2 bases of the junction unmatched. CDR1 is MNHEY, CDR2 SMNVEV, per germline (reference sequence). The CDR3 sequence: CASSWGQGVGELFF. The CDR3 coding sequence is TGTGCCAGCAGTTGGGGACAGGGGGTCGGGGAGCTGTTTTTT.

The chain uses TRBV13 and TRBJ1-4, with D hard to call. The CDR3 loop spans 13 amino acids. Trimming pared 0 bases from V and 5 bases from J, leaving 4 bases between. Germline-derived CDR1 and CDR2 are PRHDT and FYEKMQ (reference sequence). CDR3 protein: CASSLGGNEKLFF. The CDR3 bases are TGTGCCAGCAGCTTAGGCGGGAATGAAAAACTGTTTTTT.

This chain joins TRBV11-2 and TRBJ2-1; 11 positions match TRBD2. Looked up from germline, CDR1 is SGHAT and CDR2 is FQNNGV. V was pared by 6 bases and J by 6 bases, with 1 base of the junction left unmatched. This CDR3 contains 13 residues. The DNA for the CDR3 is TGTGCCAGCAGTAGCGGGGGGGCCAATGAGCAGTTCTTC. Its translation: CASSSGGANEQFF.

This clone was recorded once. This rearrangement joins TRBV7-2 to TRBJ2-1; D unresolved. The CDR3 consists of 14 residues. Deletions cut 2 bases from V and 0 bases from J, with 5 bases between. Per the germline V gene, CDR1 is SGHTA and CDR2 is FQGNSA. DNA for the CDR3: TGTGCCAGCAGCTTAAGGAGCTCCTACAATGAGCAGTTCTTC. It specifies CASSLRSSYNEQFF.

This chain uses TRBV7-8 with TRBJ2-5; the match to TRBD2 covers 8 bases. V gave up 2 bases and J gave up 5 bases; unmatched junction bases: 7. This CDR3 comprises 15 residues. Germline lookup yields CDR1 SGHVS and CDR2 FQNEAQ. CDR3 DNA sequence: TGTGCCAGCAGCTTATACGGGGGGGCCGGGGAGACCCAGTACTTC. It translates to CASSLYGGAGETQYF.

This clone came up once. V is TRBV18 and J is TRBJ2-3, with D perhaps given as TRBD1 or TRBD2 (5 bases each). Germline assignment: CDR1 KGHSH and CDR2 LQKENI. V shed 3 bases and J shed 6 bases, with 13 bases lying between them. This CDR3 has 14 residues. The CDR3 region is CASSPSGARDTQYF. As DNA, the CDR3 is TGTGCCAGCTCACCTTCCGGGGCTAGGGATACGCAGTATTTT. Full variable domain (rest looked up from reference TRBV18 and TRBJ2-3): NAGVMQNPRHLVRRRGQEARLRCSPMKGHSHVYWYRQLPEEGLKFMVYLQKENIIDESGMPKERFSAEFPKEGPSILRIQQVVRGDSAAYFCASSPSGARDTQYFGPGTRLTVL.